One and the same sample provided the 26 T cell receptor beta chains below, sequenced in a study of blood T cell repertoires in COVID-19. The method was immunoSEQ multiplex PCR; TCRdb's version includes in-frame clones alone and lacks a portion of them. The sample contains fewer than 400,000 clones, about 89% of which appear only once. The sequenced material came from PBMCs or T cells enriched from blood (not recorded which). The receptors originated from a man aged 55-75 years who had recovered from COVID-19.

CDR3 loop: CASSVTGTTQYEQYF. The CDR3 DNA reads as TGTGCCAGCAGCGTGACCGGGACTACCCAATACGAGCAGTACTTC. The chain combines TRBV9 with TRBJ2-7; 7 bases align to TRBD2. The CDR3 is 15 amino acids. Trimming cost V 2 bases and J 4 bases; bases outside gene matches: 9. CDR1 and CDR2 (germline): SGDLS, YYNGEE.

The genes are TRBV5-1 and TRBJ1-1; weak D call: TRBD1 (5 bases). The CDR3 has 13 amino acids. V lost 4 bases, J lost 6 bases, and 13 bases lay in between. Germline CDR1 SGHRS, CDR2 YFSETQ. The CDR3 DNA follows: TGCGCCAGCAGCCCAAGGGGTGACTCTGAAGCTTTCTTT. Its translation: CASSPRGDSEAFF.

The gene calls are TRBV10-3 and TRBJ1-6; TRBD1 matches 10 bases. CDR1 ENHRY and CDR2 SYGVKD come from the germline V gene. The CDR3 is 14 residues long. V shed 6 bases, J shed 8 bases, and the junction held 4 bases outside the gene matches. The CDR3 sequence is CAIRGGQGDSPLHF. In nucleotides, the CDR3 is TGTGCCATCAGGGGAGGACAGGGGGATTCACCCCTCCACTTT.

DNA for the CDR3: TGTGCCAGCAGTATACAGGACAGGGTCCACGAGCAGTACTTC. Translating gives CASSIQDRVHEQYF. The chain carries TRBV27 and TRBJ2-7, with 8 bases identical to TRBD1. Germline V gives CDR1 MNHEY, CDR2 SMNVEV (reference sequence). The CDR3 is made up of 14 amino acids. V trimming: 5 bases; J trimming: 5 bases; junction bases outside the gene matches: 8.

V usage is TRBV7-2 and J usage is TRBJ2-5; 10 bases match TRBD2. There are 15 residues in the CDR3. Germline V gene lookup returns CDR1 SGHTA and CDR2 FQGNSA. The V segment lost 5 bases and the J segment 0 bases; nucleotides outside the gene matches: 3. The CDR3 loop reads CASSQRGGNQETQYF. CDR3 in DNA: TGTGCCAGCAGCCAGCGGGGGGGCAACCAAGAGACCCAGTACTTC.

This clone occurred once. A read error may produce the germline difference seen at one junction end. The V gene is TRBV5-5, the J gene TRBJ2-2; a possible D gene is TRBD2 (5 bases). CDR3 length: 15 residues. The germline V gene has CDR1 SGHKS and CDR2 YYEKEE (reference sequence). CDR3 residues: CASISGFKNTRELFF. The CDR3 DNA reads TGTGCCAGCATTTCGGGGTTTAAGAACACCAGGGAGCTGTTTTTT.

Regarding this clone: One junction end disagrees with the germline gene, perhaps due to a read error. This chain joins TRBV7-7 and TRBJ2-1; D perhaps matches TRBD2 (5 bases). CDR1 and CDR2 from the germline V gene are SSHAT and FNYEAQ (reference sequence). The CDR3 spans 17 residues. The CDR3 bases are TGTGCTAGCAGCCCGACTATACCTGGTCTGGGGTACAATGAGCAGTTCTTC. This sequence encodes CASSPTIPGLGYNEQFF.

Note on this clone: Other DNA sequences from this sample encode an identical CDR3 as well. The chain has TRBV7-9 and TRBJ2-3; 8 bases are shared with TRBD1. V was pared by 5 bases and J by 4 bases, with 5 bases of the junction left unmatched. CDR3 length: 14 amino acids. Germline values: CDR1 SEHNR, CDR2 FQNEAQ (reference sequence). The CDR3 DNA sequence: TGTGCCAGCAGCCTAGGACAGGGCGCAGATACGCAGTATTTT. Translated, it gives CASSLGQGADTQYF.

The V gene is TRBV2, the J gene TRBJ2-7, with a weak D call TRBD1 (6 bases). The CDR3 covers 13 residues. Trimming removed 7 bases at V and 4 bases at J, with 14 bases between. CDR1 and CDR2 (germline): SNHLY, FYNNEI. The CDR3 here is CASTRQEAYEQYF. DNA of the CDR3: TGTGCCAGCACAAGACAGGAAGCGTACGAGCAGTACTTC.

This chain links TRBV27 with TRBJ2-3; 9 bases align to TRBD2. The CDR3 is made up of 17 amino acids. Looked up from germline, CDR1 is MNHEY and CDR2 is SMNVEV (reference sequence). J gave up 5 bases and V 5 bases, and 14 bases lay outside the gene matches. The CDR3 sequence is CASSPLSSGIALDTQYF. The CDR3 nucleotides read TGTGCCAGCAGTCCTCTTTCTAGCGGGATCGCGTTAGATACGCAGTATTTT.

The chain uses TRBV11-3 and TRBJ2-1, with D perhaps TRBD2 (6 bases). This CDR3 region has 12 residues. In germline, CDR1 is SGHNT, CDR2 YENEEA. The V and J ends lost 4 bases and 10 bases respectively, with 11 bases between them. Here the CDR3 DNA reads TGTGCCAGCAGCTACAGGAGGGGAGAGCAGTTCTTC. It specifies CASSYRRGEQFF. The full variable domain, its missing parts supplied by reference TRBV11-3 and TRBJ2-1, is EAGVVQSPRYKIIEKKQPVAFWCNPISGHNTLYWYLQNLGQGPELLIRYENEEAVDDSQLPKDRFSAERLKGVDSTLKIQPAELGDSAVYLCASSYRRGEQFFGPGTRLTVL.

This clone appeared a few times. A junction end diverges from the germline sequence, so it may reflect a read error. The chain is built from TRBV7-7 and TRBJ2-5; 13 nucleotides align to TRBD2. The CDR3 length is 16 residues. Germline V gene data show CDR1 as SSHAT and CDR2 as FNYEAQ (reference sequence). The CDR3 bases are TGTGCTAGCAGCTTAGGAACTAGCGGGAGGGTGGAGGTCCAGTACTTC. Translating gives CASSLGTSGRVEVQYF.

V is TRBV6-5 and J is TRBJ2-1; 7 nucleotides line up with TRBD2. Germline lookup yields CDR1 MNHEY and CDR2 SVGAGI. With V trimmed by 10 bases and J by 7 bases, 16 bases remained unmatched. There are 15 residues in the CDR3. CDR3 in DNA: TGTGCCACTAGACTCTCCGGGGGGACTGTGAATGAGCAGTTCTTC. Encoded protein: CATRLSGGTVNEQFF.

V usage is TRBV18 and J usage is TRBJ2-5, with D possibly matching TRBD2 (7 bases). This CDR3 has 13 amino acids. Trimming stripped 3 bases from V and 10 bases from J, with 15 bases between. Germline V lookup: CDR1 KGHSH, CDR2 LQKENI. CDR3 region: CASSPPEGGDQYF. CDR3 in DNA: TGTGCCAGCTCACCTCCGGAAGGGGGGGACCAGTACTTC.

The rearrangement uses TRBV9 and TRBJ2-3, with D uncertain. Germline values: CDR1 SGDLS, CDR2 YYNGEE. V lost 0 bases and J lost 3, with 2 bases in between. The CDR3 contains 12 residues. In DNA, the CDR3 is TGTGCCAGCAGCGTAGCGACAGATACGCAGTATTTT. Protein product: CASSVATDTQYF. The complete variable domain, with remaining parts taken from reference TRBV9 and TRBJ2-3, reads DSGVTQTPKHLITATGQRVTLRCSPRSGDLSVYWYQQSLDQGLQFLIQYYNGEERAKGNILERFSAQQFPDLHSELNLSSLELGDSALYFCASSVATDTQYFGPGTRLTVL.

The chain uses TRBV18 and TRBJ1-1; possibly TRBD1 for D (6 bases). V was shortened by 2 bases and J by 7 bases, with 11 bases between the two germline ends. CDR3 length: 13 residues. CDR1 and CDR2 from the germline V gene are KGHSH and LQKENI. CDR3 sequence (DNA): TGTGCCAGCTCACCATCGTCCAGGGGTGAAGCTTTCTTT. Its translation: CASSPSSRGEAFF.

The CDR3 is CASSPGQGARDTEAFF. CDR3 sequence (DNA): TGTGCCAGCTCACCTGGACAGGGGGCGCGGGACACTGAAGCTTTCTTT. J is TRBJ1-1 and V is TRBV18, with TRBD1 matching 11 bases. The length of the CDR3 is 16 residues. After removal of 3 bases from V and 3 bases from J, the junction contained 6 bases not matched to a gene. Germline CDR1 and CDR2: KGHSH and LQKENI.

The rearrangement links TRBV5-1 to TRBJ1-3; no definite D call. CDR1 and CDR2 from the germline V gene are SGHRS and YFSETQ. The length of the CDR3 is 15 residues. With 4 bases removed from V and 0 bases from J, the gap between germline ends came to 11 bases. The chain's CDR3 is CASSTDWTSGNTIYF. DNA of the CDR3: TGCGCCAGCAGCACGGACTGGACCTCTGGAAACACCATATATTTT.

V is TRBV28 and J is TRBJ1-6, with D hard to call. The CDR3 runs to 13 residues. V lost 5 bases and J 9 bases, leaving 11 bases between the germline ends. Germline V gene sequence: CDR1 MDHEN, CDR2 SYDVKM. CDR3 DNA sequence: TGTGCCAGCAGTATAACTAAAGTTTCACCCCTCCACTTT. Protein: CASSITKVSPLHF.

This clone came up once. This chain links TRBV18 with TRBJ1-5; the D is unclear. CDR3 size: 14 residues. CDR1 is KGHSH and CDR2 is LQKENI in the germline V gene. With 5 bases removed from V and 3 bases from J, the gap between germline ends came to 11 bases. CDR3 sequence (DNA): TGTGCCAGCTCAACCCAGGCAGTCAATCAGCCCCAGCATTTT. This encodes CASSTQAVNQPQHF.

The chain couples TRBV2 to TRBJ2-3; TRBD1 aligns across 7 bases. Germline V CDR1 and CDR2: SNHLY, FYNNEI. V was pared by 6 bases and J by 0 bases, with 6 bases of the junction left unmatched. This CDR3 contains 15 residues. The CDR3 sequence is CASRLTGASTDTQYF. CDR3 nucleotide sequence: TGTGCCAGCAGGCTTACAGGGGCTAGCACAGATACGCAGTATTTT.

CDR3 protein: CAWSGDAYGYTF. CDR3 nucleotides: TGTGCCTGGAGTGGAGATGCATATGGCTACACCTTC. The genes are TRBV30 and TRBJ1-2; D gene unclear. Germline CDR1 reads GTSNPN; CDR2 reads SVGIG (reference sequence). The CDR3 contains 12 residues. The V gene lost 1 base and the J gene lost 5 bases, with 8 bases spanning the gap. The full variable domain, its missing parts supplied by reference TRBV30 and TRBJ1-2, is SQTIHQWPATLVQPVGSPLSLECTVEGTSNPNLYWYRQAAGRGLQLLFYSVGIGQISSEVPQNLSASRPQDRQFILSSKKLLLSDSGFYLCAWSGDAYGYTFGSGTRLTVV.

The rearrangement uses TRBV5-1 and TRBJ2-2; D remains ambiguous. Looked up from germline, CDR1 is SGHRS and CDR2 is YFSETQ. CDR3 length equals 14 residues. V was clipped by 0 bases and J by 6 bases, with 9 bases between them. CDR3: CASSLGAAPGELFF. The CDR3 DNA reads TGCGCCAGCAGCTTGGGGGCTGCACCCGGGGAGCTGTTTTTT.

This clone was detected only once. CDR3 sequence (DNA): TGTGCCAGCTCACTGGACAGGGTTGAAAACACCATATATTTT. Its protein is CASSLDRVENTIYF. V usage is TRBV18 and J usage is TRBJ1-3, with 8 bases lining up with TRBD1. V dropped 4 bases and J dropped 6; count of bases not matched to a gene: 5. The CDR3 consists of 14 residues. From germline, CDR1 is KGHSH and CDR2 LQKENI.

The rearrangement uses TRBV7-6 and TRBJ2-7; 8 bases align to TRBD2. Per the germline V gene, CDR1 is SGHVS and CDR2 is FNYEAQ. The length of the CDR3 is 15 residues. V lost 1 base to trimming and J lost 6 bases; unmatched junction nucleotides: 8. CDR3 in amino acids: CASSLDGGRTTEQYF. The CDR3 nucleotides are TGTGCCAGCAGCTTAGATGGCGGGAGGACCACCGAGCAGTACTTC.

In DNA form, the CDR3 reads TGTGCCTGGAGTCCCCGGGACAGGGACTTCTACGAGCAGTACTTC. Protein: CAWSPRDRDFYEQYF. This chain joins TRBV30 and TRBJ2-7; 9 bases are shared with TRBD1. The V gene end was trimmed by 2 bases and the J gene end by 3 bases; junction bases not matched to a gene: 8. This CDR3 contains 15 residues. Germline V gives CDR1 GTSNPN, CDR2 SVGIG (reference sequence).